The T cell receptor beta chain under discussion was sequenced for a study of shared clonotypes between healthy human individuals. General observations from the study: Blood was the sole source, and tissue repertoires probably differ. A handful of donors showed sharing of about 4.8% of naive CD4 clonotypes.

CD4+ cells were split into CD45RA+ naive and CD45RA-negative memory subsets. The CDR3 consists of 13 residues. V gave up 3 bases and J gave up 4 bases, with 7 bases separating them. Germline V gene data show CDR1 as LNHDA and CDR2 as SQIVND (reference sequence). Over several immunoSEQ plates, each subset's genomic DNA was distributed in even portions. Generated by immunoSEQ multiplex PCR, the TCRdb table keeps only in-frame clones and is missing some. The sample has millions of clones, around 94% seen once. As regards this clone: Its antigen remains unknown. The same CDR3 is also encoded by other DNA sequences in this sample.

The chain combines TRBV19 with TRBJ1-5; the D is unclear. This sequence was found in a young man in good health. The material sequenced was naive CD4+ T cells sorted from blood. Subset given: CD45RA+ positively selected. The CDR3 sequence: CASSITSNQPQHF. The CDR3 DNA follows: TGTGCCAGTAGTATTACCTCAAATCAGCCCCAGCATTTT.